Each of the 10 T cell receptor beta chains below was sequenced from the same sample in a study of post-analysis software for immune sequencing data. Study-wide findings and caveats: The study found TRBV5-6, TRBV5-1 and TRBV20-1 among a handful of TRBV segments more frequent in patients than controls.

Libraries were made from TCR beta cDNA, and they carried unique molecular identifiers. TCRdb reprocessed the PCR reads via MiXCR and lists one record per CDR3 protein. This sample has some 800,000 distinct CDR3 sequences, with roughly 46% found just once. These receptors' targets are unknown. Sequences were obtained from blood. All receptors derive from a girl between 5 and 17 years old with multiple sclerosis.

Concerning this clonotype itself: Germline is not matched at one junction end, which may reflect a read error. The rearrangement joins TRBV29-1 to TRBJ1-1; D gene unclear. CDR3 size: 14 residues. The germline V gene has CDR1 SQVTM and CDR2 ANQGSEA. The CDR3 spells CSVEVLQMNTKAFF. The CDR3 coding sequence is TGCAGCGTTGAAGTACTCCAGATGAACACTAAAGCTTTCTTT.

V gene TRBV27 combines with J gene TRBJ2-5; TRBD2 aligns across 7 bases. Trimming at V came to 4 bases and at J to 6 bases, leaving 11 bases not matched to a gene. The CDR3 runs to 15 residues. Per germline, CDR1 MNHEY and CDR2 SMNVEV (reference sequence). CDR3 in amino acids: CASSSFLAVTKTQYF. In DNA form, the CDR3 reads TGTGCCAGCAGTTCGTTCCTAGCGGTAACAAAGACCCAGTACTTC.

V is TRBV7-9 and J is TRBJ2-6; D may correspond to TRBD1 or TRBD2 (5 bases each). CDR1 and CDR2 from the germline V gene are SEHNR and FQNEAQ (reference sequence). This CDR3 is 17 amino acids long. V shed 5 bases and J shed 6 bases, with 20 bases lying between them. Written as DNA, the CDR3 is TGTGCCAGCAGCGCAGGGTCTGCTGAGGGAAAGGCCAACGTCCTGACTTTC. Translated: CASSAGSAEGKANVLTF.

The rearrangement uses TRBV28 and TRBJ2-7, with D perhaps given as TRBD1 or TRBD2 (5 bases each). CDR1 MDHEN and CDR2 SYDVKM come from the germline V gene. The V end was cut by 6 bases, the J end by 3 bases, with 21 bases between. The CDR3 extends over 16 amino acids. The CDR3 coding sequence is TGTGCCAGCAGCCTACGAACGGGACCAGGGCTCTACGAGCAGTACTTC. It translates to CASSLRTGPGLYEQYF.

The chain couples TRBV24-1 to TRBJ2-1, with TRBD2 matching over 14 bases. With V trimmed by 5 bases and J by 1 base, 9 bases remained unmatched. This CDR3 is 19 amino acids long. Germline values: CDR1 KGHDR, CDR2 SFDVKD. Written as DNA, the CDR3 is TGTGCCACCAGTGCCGGGACTAGCGGGAGAAGAGGGTCCTACAATGAGCAGTTCTTC. It translates to CATSAGTSGRRGSYNEQFF.

This clonotype is a singleton in its sample. The rearrangement joins TRBV3-1 to TRBJ2-1, with D perhaps TRBD1 (6 bases). Trimming shortened V by 4 bases and J by 9 bases, and 16 bases separated the two germline ends. The CDR3 loop spans 14 amino acids. CDR1 and CDR2 from the germline V gene are LGHDT and YNNKEL (reference sequence). The DNA for the CDR3 is TGTGCCAGCAGCCTAGGCACAGGGTGGGGTGAGCAGTTCTTC. This codes for CASSLGTGWGEQFF.

This clonotype has only a few counts. The chain recombines TRBV7-6 with TRBJ2-5; D is perhaps TRBD1 (6 bases). This CDR3 contains 15 residues. V lost 4 bases and J 4 bases, leaving 16 bases between the germline ends. CDR1 is SGHVS and CDR2 is FNYEAQ in the germline V gene. The CDR3 reads CASSWETGFGETQYF. DNA for the CDR3: TGTGCCAGCAGCTGGGAAACAGGGTTCGGAGAGACCCAGTACTTC.

This clonotype has only a few counts. The V call is TRBV4-1, the J call TRBJ2-7; a possible D gene is TRBD1 (6 bases). The ends were cut back, 1 base at V and 5 bases at J, with 18 bases in the middle. The CDR3 contains 16 residues. Germline assignment: CDR1 MGHRA and CDR2 YSYEKL. The CDR3, as DNA: TGCGCCAGCAGCCAAGGGATCCATAAAAGGGACAACGAGCAGTACTTC. Translated: CASSQGIHKRDNEQYF.

The chain combines TRBV4-1 with TRBJ2-5; D gene unclear. The CDR3 covers 15 residues. Germline CDR1 is MGHRA and CDR2 is YSYEKL. Trimming cost V 4 bases and J 0 bases, with 12 bases left between them. DNA of the CDR3: TGCGCCAGCAGCCCGCTAGACTCGGACCAAGAGACCCAGTACTTC. Residues: CASSPLDSDQETQYF.

This clonotype was picked up a small number of times. The CDR3, as DNA: TGTGCCAGCAGCTTCATAAATGAGCAGTTCTTC. Its protein is CASSFINEQFF. The rearrangement joins TRBV11-2 to TRBJ2-1; D gene uncertain. The germline gives CDR1 SGHAT, CDR2 FQNNGV. Trimming cost V 3 bases and J 7 bases, with 4 bases left between them. The length of the CDR3 is 11 residues.